This T cell receptor beta chain is from a study of metastatic and nonmetastatic thyroid tumors. As for the study in general: Malignant thyroid and benign thyroid patients provided blood and tumor or nodule tissue whose repertoires were compared.

Every patient underwent thyroid surgery untreated. Per the original data handling: CDR3 differences across clinicopathological groups were used to build a distant-metastasis classifier for papillary thyroid cancer. TCRdb re-called the PCR reads through MiXCR. The V and J calls follow TCRdb's processing rather than the paper's. This table has 13,000 or so clones, 27% appearing once. By frequency in the sample, this clone is medium-sized. What it binds is unknown. Study-wide findings and caveats: Malignant tumors reportedly showed significantly higher TCR beta diversity than benign nodules in both blood and tumor.

The CDR3 contains 14 residues. V gave up 5 bases and J gave up 4 bases, with 14 bases separating them. Germline V gene data show CDR1 as LNHDA and CDR2 as SQIVND (reference sequence). This clonotype originated in a female donor with papillary thyroid cancer or a benign thyroid nodule (not recorded which). Some clones in this sample may be carry-over from other donors' samples. The specimen sequenced was tumor tissue. This chain uses TRBV19 with TRBJ1-2; perhaps TRBD1 as D (5 bases). DNA of the CDR3: TGTGCCAGTAGTCGGGACGAGCAAGTCTATGGCTACACCTTC. As protein: CASSRDEQVYGYTF.